This T cell receptor beta chain appears in the sequencing data of a study of T cells in Graves' hyperthyroidism and ophthalmopathy. Study results and limitations: Blood also contained most expanded thyroid clonotypes above 0.001. Ophthalmopathy was separated from stable hyperthyroidism by a 13 V-J model. The model foresaw ophthalmopathy a median around 6 months prior to onset.

Graves' hyperthyroidism qualified as stable when ophthalmopathy did not progress within 18 months. Turning to this clonotype: Its specificity is unknown.

Amplification of TCR beta CDR3 regions was performed using RNA transcripts as template. Primed by the HTBI set, a first-round RT-PCR was run on the TCR CDR3. TCRdb re-derived calls from the multiplex PCR reads in MiXCR, one entry per CDR3 protein. The table has 500,000 to 750,000 distinct CDR3 sequences, roughly 46% seen once. This receptor was taken from a woman under 30 with Graves' hyperthyroidism. Sample: peripheral blood or thyroid tissue (not recorded which).

Here the CDR3 DNA reads TGCAGCACCGACAGGGCGAACTATGGCTACACCTTC. It encodes CSTDRANYGYTF. The V call is TRBV29-1, the J call TRBJ1-2; 7 nucleotides match TRBD1. Looked up from germline, CDR1 is SQVTM and CDR2 is ANQGSEA. The J segment lost 2 bases and the V segment lost 8 bases, leaving 5 bases of the junction unmatched. The CDR3 consists of 12 residues.